The 8 T cell receptor beta chains below come from one sample, sequenced in a study of cytomegalovirus exposure and HLA in healthy donors. Amplification used 60 Vbeta primers and 13 Jbeta primers. Only in-frame clones appear in the TCRdb table, and some are missing; sequencing was by immunoSEQ multiplex PCR. The table lists about 150,000 clones, 65% to 85% of them singletons, with about 5.6% in the top ten. The sequenced material came from PBMCs. The receptors here all came from a woman in her forties in good health and CMV-seropositive.

The rearrangement joins TRBV6-1 to TRBJ2-7; tentative D call: TRBD2 (5 bases). Germline CDR1 and CDR2: MNHNS and SASEGT. The V end lost 6 bases, the J end lost 4 bases, and 13 bases lay between the germline ends. This CDR3 has 13 amino acids. This CDR3 is CASSASRGYEQYF. In DNA form, the CDR3 reads TGTGCCAGCAGCGCCAGTCGGGGTTACGAGCAGTACTTC.

The CDR3: CASNTQRYNEQFF. The DNA of the CDR3 is TGTGCCAGCAATACCCAACGGTACAATGAGCAGTTCTTC. The chain uses TRBV28 and TRBJ2-1; D is uncertain. CDR1 and CDR2 from the germline V gene are MDHEN and SYDVKM. Trimming took 7 bases from V and 4 from J, leaving 11 bases between them. CDR3 length: 13 residues.

The DNA of the CDR3 is TGCAGTGCTCCATTGTCAGATACGCAGTATTTT. Protein product: CSAPLSDTQYF. This rearrangement joins TRBV20-1 to TRBJ2-3, with D hard to call. Per the germline V gene, CDR1 is DFQATT and CDR2 is SNEGSKA (reference sequence). This CDR3 contains 11 residues. Deletions cut 5 bases from V and 4 bases from J, with 7 bases between.

CDR3 sequence: CASSLTGGELQETQYF. Written as DNA, the CDR3 is TGTGCCAGCTCACTTACAGGGGGCGAACTTCAAGAGACCCAGTACTTC. V and J are TRBV18 and TRBJ2-5; 9 nucleotides align to TRBD1. The CDR3 is 16 residues long. Germline CDR1 is KGHSH and CDR2 is LQKENI. Germline trimming cut 4 bases from V and 2 bases from J; bases unmatched to any gene: 8.

The gene calls are TRBV7-9 and TRBJ2-1; D might be TRBD2 (7 bases). Between the trimmed V and J ends, which lost 5 bases and 1 base, there was a span of 12 bases. This CDR3 has 15 amino acids. Germline loops: CDR1 SEHNR, CDR2 FQNEAQ (reference sequence). The CDR3 spells CASSRAGASYNEQFF. The CDR3 DNA follows: TGTGCCAGCAGCAGGGCGGGGGCATCCTACAATGAGCAGTTCTTC.

V and J are TRBV2 and TRBJ2-7; 8 bases line up with TRBD1. After removal of 6 bases from V and 6 bases from J, the junction contained 13 bases not matched to a gene. CDR1 is SNHLY and CDR2 is FYNNEI in the germline V gene. The CDR3 length is 15 residues. The CDR3 DNA follows: TGTGCCAGCAGGATAGACAGGGGAATGGCCGGCGAGCAGTACTTC. Translating it yields CASRIDRGMAGEQYF.

The sample holds a few counts of this clone. The chain combines TRBV7-9 with TRBJ2-7, with 9 bases aligning to TRBD1. The CDR3 has 14 residues. Germline loops: CDR1 SEHNR, CDR2 FQNEAQ (reference sequence). After removal of 5 bases from V and 6 bases from J, the junction contained 8 bases not matched to a gene. DNA for the CDR3: TGTGCCAGCAGCGGGGACAGGGTGATATTCGAGCAGTACTTC. It is translated as CASSGDRVIFEQYF. The variable domain in full, completed from reference TRBV7-9 and TRBJ2-7, reads DTGVSQNPRHKITKRGQNVTFRCDPISEHNRLYWYRQTLGQGPEFLTYFQNEAQLEKSRLLSDRFSAERPKGSFSTLEIQRTEQGDSAMYLCASSGDRVIFEQYFGPGTRLTVT.

The rearrangement joins TRBV27 to TRBJ2-5; a possible D gene is TRBD1 (7 bases). The germline V and J ends were trimmed by 7 bases and 2 bases, with 17 bases remaining between them. Germline V gene sequence: CDR1 MNHEY, CDR2 SMNVEV (reference sequence). The CDR3 length is 15 residues. The chain's CDR3 is CASTAGGTAQETQYF. The CDR3 DNA reads as TGTGCCAGCACTGCAGGGGGGACTGCTCAAGAGACCCAGTACTTC.